Listed here is a single T cell receptor (beta chain). Losses at the gene ends were 0 bases for V and 6 bases for J; bases not matched to a gene: 4. This CDR3 region has 14 residues. Germline V gene lookup returns CDR1 ENHRY and CDR2 SYGVKD. Original data processing: Amplification of reference gene primers was used by the study to estimate nucleated cell counts. Profiling relied on immunoSEQ multiplex PCR, and the TCRdb table lists in-frame clones only, not all of them. The V and J calls and clone size are taken from that table; D and trimming were inferred from the DNA. The repertoire holds some 190,000 clones, with approximately 85% as singletons. This specimen belongs to a study of blood T cell repertoires in COVID-19. Study context: Nucleic acid was either cDNA or gDNA, and it came from T cells, B-cell-depleted T cells, or PBMCs.

This TCR derives from a man in his 60s with acute or convalescent COVID-19. Sequenced input: peripheral blood. The chain joins TRBV10-3 to TRBJ2-7; 8 bases line up with TRBD2. This CDR3 reads CAISESRTSFEQYF. In DNA form, the CDR3 reads TGTGCCATCAGTGAGTCCAGGACTAGCTTCGAGCAGTACTTC.